The present T cell receptor beta chain was sequenced within a study of T cell responses to AZD1222 COVID-19 vaccine. TCRdb keeps only in-frame clones here, not all; method: immunoSEQ multiplex PCR. In the table there are roughly 67,000 clones, 60% to 85% of which are singletons. Trimming cost V 2 bases and J 2 bases; bases outside gene matches: 3. The CDR3 extends over 16 amino acids. Germline V gene data show CDR1 as SGHTA and CDR2 as FQGTGA. Sequenced material: peripheral blood, taken on day 0 of AZD1222 vaccination. The chain joins TRBV7-3 to TRBJ2-3, with TRBD2 matching over 11 bases. The TCR originated in an adult in good health. The CDR3 DNA reads as TGTGCCAGCAGCTTACTAGCGGGGGGCCTCACAGATACGCAGTATTTT. Translation gives CASSLLAGGLTDTQYF.